This section outlines one T cell receptor (beta chain) sequence together with its context. Its antigen is unknown. Clones were sequenced by immunoSEQ multiplex PCR, and TCRdb holds only the in-frame ones, with some missing. The sample consists of about 110,000 clones, about 87% of them appearing once. The sample belongs to a study of cytomegalovirus exposure and HLA in healthy donors. General observations from the study: There were some public TCRs occurring in many donors, but most TCR sequences were rare. Subsequent analysis revealed that first-cohort TCR clusters tended to co-occur in the 95 to 150 validation repertoires.

The donors were part of the validation cohort, which consisted of about 120 subjects and was separate from the first cohort of under 850 subjects. The ends lost 4 bases at V and 4 bases at J; junction bases unmatched: 9. The CDR3 runs 16 residues. The sample taken for sequencing was PBMCs. The J gene is TRBJ2-7, the V gene TRBV23-1; TRBD2 matches 11 bases. TRBV23-1 is sorted into the ORF group, with uncertain function. The receptor comes from a woman younger than 35 in good health and CMV-seropositive. The CDR3 DNA follows: TGCGCCAGCAGTCCTGGGGCTAGCGGGGGGAATTACGAGCAGTACGTC. As protein: CASSPGASGGNYEQYV.